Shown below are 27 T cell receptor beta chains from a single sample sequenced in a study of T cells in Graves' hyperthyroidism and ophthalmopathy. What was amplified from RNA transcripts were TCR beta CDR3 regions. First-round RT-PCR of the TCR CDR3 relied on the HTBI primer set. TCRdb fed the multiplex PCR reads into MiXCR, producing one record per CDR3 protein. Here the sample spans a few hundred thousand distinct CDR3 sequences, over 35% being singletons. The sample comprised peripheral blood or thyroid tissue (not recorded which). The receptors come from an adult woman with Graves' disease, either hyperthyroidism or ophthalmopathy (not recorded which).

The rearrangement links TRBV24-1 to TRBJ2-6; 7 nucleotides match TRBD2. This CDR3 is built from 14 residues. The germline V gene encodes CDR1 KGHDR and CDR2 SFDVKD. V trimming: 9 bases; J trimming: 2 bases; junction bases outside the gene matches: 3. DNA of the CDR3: TGTGCCACCGGGGGGGGGACTGGGGCCAACGTCCTGACTTTC. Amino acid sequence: CATGGGTGANVLTF.

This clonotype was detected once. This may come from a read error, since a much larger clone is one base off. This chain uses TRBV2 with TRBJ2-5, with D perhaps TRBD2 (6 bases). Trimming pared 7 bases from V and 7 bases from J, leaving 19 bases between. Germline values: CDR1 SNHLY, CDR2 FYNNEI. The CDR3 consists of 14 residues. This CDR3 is CASNGAGIEGTQYF. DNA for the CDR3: TGTGCCAGCAATGGGGCGGGAATAGAAGGGACCCAGTACTTC.

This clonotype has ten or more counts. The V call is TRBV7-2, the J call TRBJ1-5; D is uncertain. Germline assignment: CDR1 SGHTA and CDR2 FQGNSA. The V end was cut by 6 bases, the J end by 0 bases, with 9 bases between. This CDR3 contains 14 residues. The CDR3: CASSPAYSNQPQHF. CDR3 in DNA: TGTGCCAGCAGTCCCGCCTATAGCAATCAGCCCCAGCATTTT.

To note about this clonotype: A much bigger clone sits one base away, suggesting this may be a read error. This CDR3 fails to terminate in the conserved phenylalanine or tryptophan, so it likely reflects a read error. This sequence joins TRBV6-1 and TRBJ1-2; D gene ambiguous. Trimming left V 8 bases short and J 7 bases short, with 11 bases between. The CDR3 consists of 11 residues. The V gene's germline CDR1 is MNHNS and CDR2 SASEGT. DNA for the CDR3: TGTGCCAGCCCTAACCGGTCTGGCTACACCCTC. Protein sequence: CASPNRSGYTL.

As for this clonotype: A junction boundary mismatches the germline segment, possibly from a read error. The CDR3 DNA follows: TGTGCCATCAATGAGAGGGAGGATGGCACTGAAGCTTTCTTT. It specifies CAINEREDGTEAFF. The chain combines TRBV10-3 with TRBJ1-1; D call uncertain. The germline V gene has CDR1 ENHRY and CDR2 SYGVKD. There are 14 residues in the CDR3.

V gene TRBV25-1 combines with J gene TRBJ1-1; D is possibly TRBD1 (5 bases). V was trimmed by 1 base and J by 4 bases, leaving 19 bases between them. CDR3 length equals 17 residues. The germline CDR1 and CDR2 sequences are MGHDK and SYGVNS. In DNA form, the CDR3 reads TGTGCCAGCAGTGAATCTGTTATGTCTCCGGGGGGCACTGAAGCTTTCTTT. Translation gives CASSESVMSPGGTEAFF.

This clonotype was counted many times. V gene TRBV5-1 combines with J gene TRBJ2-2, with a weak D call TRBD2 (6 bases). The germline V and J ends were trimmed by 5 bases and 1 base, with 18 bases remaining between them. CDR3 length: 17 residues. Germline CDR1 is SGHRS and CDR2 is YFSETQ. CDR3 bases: TGCGCCAGCAGTCCGCTCTCGCGGGGAGTGAACACCGGGGAGCTGTTTTTT. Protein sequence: CASSPLSRGVNTGELFF.

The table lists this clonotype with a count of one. This chain's CDR3 is CASSLASGNSYEQYF. The CDR3 DNA reads as TGCGCCAGCAGCTTGGCTTCCGGGAATTCCTACGAGCAGTACTTC. The chain is built from TRBV5-1 and TRBJ2-7, with D perhaps matching TRBD2 (5 bases). The V gene's germline CDR1 is SGHRS and CDR2 YFSETQ. Trimming left V 0 bases short and J 1 base short, with 11 bases between. This CDR3 spans 15 amino acids.

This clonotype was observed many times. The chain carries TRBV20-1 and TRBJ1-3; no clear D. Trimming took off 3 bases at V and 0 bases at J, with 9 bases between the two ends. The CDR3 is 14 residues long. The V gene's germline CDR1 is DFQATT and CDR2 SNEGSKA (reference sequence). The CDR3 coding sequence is TGCAGTGCTAGTCAATGGAGCTCTGGAAACACCATATATTTT. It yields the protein CSASQWSSGNTIYF.

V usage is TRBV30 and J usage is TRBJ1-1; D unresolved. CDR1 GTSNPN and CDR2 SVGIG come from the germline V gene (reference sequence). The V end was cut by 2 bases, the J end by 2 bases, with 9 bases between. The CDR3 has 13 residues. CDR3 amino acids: CAWSIMANTEAFF. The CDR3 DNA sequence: TGTGCCTGGAGTATAATGGCAAACACTGAAGCTTTCTTT. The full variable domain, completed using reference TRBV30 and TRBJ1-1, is SQTIHQWPATLVQPVGSPLSLECTVEGTSNPNLYWYRQAAGRGLQLLFYSVGIGQISSEVPQNLSASRPQDRQFILSSKKLLLSDSGFYLCAWSIMANTEAFFGQGTRLTVV.

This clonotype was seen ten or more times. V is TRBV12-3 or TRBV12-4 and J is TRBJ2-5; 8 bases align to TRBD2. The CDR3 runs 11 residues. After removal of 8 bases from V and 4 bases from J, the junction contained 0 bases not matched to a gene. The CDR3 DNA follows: TGTGCCAGCGCGGGGGGAGAGACCCAGTACTTC. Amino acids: CASAGGETQYF.

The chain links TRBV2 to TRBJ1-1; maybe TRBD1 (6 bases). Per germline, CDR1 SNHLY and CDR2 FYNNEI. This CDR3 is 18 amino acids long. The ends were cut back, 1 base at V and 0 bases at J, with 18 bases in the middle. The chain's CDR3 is CASSEVGTGNPMNTEAFF. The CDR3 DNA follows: TGTGCCAGCAGTGAAGTAGGCACAGGGAATCCCATGAACACTGAAGCTTTCTTT.

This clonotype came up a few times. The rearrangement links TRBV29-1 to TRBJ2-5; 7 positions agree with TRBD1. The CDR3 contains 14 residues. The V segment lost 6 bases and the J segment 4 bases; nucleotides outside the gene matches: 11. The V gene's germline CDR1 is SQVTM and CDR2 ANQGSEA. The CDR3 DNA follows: TGCAGCGTACCGACAGGGAGAGGTGCAGAGACCCAGTACTTC. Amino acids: CSVPTGRGAETQYF. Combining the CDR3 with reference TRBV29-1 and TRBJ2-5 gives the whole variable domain SAVISQKPSRDICQRGTSLTIQCQVDSQVTMMFWYRQQPGQSLTLIATANQGSEATYESGFVIDKFPISRPNLTFSTLTVSNMSPEDSSIYLCSVPTGRGAETQYFGPGTRLLVL.

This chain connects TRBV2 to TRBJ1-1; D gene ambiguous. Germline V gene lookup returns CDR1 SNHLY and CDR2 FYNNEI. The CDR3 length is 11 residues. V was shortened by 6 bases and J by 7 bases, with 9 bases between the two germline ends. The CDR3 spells CASSQIVEAFF. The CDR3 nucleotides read TGTGCCAGCAGCCAAATCGTTGAAGCTTTCTTT.

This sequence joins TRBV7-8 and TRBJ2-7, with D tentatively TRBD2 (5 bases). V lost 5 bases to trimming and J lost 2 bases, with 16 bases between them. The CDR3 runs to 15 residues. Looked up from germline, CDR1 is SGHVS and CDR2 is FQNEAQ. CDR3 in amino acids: CASSPHSGGPYEQYF. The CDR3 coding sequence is TGTGCCAGCAGCCCCCACTCCGGAGGTCCCTACGAGCAGTACTTC.

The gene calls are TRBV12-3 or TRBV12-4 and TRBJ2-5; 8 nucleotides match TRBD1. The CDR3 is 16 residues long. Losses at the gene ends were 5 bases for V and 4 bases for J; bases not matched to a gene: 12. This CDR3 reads CASSEEPTGALETQYF. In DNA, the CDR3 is TGTGCCAGCAGTGAAGAACCGACAGGGGCCTTAGAGACCCAGTACTTC.

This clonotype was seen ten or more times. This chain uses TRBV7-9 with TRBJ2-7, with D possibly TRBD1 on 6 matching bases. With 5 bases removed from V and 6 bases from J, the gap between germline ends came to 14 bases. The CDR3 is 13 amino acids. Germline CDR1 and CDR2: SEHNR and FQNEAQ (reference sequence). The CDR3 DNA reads TGTGCCAGCAGCGCAAGCCTAGGGGGCGAGCAGTACTTC. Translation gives CASSASLGGEQYF. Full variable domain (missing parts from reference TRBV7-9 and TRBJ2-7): DTGVSQNPRHKITKRGQNVTFRCDPISEHNRLYWYRQTLGQGPEFLTYFQNEAQLEKSRLLSDRFSAERPKGSFSTLEIQRTEQGDSAMYLCASSASLGGEQYFGPGTRLTVT.

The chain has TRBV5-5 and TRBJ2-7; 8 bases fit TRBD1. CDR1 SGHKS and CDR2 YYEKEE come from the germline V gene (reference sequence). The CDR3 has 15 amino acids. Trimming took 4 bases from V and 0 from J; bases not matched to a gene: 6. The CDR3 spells CASSRGQESSYEQYF. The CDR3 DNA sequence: TGTGCCAGCAGCCGGGGACAGGAAAGCTCCTACGAGCAGTACTTC.

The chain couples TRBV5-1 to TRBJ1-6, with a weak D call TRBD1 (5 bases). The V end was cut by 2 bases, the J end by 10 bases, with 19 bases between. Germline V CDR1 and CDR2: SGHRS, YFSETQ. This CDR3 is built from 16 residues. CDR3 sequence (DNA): TGCGCCAGCAGCTTCCTGACAGACACGGGGGGGTCACCCCTCCACTTT. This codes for CASSFLTDTGGSPLHF.

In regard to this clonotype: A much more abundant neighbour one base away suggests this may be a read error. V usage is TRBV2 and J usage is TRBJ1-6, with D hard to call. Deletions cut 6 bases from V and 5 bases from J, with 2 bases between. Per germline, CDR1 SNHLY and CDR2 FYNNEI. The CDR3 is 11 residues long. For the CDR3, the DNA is TGTGCCAGCAGCCATAATTCACCCCTCCACTTT. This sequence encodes CASSHNSPLHF.

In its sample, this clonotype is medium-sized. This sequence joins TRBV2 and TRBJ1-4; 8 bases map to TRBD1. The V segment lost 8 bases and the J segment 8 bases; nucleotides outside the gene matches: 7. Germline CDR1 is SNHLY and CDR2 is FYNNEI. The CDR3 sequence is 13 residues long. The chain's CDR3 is CASRTGTGEKLFF. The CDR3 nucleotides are TGTGCCAGCCGGACAGGGACGGGGGAAAAACTGTTTTTT.

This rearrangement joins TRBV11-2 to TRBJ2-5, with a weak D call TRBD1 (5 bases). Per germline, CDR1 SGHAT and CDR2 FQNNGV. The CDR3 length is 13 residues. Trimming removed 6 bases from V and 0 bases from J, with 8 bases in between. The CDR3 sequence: CASSAGNQETQYF. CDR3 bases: TGTGCCAGCAGTGCAGGGAACCAAGAGACCCAGTACTTC.

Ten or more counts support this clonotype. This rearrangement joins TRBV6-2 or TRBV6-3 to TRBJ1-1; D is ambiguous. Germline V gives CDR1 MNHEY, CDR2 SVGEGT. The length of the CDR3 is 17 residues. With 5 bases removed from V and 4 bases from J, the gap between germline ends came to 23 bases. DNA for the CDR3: TGTGCCAGCAGTCACCCCACCAGCATGGTTCCCCGCACTGAAGCTTTCTTT. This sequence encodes CASSHPTSMVPRTEAFF.

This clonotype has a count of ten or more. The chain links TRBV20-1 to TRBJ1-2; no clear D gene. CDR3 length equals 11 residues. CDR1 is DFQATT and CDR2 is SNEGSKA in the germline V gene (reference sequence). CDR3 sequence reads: CNYWGVYGYTF. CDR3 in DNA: TGCAATTATTGGGGTGTCTATGGCTACACCTTC.

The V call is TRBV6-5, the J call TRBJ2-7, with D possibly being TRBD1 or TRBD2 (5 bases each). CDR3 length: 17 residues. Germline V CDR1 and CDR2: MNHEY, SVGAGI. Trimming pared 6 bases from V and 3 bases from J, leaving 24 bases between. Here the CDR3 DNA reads TGTGCCAGCAGACCCCGATCGACGGGGACGGGATTCTACGAGCAGTACTTC. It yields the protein CASRPRSTGTGFYEQYF.

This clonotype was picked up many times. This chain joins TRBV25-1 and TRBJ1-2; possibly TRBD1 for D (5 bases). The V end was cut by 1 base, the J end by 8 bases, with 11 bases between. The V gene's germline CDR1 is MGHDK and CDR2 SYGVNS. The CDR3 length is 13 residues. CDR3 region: CASSESRGGGYTF. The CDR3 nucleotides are TGTGCCAGCAGTGAATCGAGGGGTGGCGGCTACACCTTC.

The CDR3 DNA follows: TGCAGCGTTAAACAGGAGAACACTGAAGCTTTCTTT. This encodes CSVKQENTEAFF. The J gene is TRBJ1-1, the V gene TRBV29-1; D perhaps matches TRBD1 (5 bases). Germline lookup yields CDR1 SQVTM and CDR2 ANQGSEA. The CDR3 runs to 12 residues. Trimming cost V 5 bases and J 1 base, with 8 bases left between them. Together with reference TRBV29-1 and TRBJ1-1, the CDR3 gives the full variable domain: SAVISQKPSRDICQRGTSLTIQCQVDSQVTMMFWYRQQPGQSLTLIATANQGSEATYESGFVIDKFPISRPNLTFSTLTVSNMSPEDSSIYLCSVKQENTEAFFGQGTRLTVV.